The rows below give T cell receptor beta chains drawn from one sample of a study of identical twins. One entry per CDR3 protein results from TCRdb running MiXCR on the 5' RACE reads. The sample lists 500,000 or so distinct CDR3 sequences, roughly a fifth seen once, with roughly 0.9% in the top ten. These data also featured in a second study, about T cells expressing NK-cell markers.

The sequenced material came from CD4+ T cells sorted from blood. The receptors stem from a woman younger than 30 in good health. Each CDR3 is given with its conserved first and last residue. Each record gives: D gene, clone size, J gene, V gene, CDR3 protein, CDR3 DNA. The D gene is left open where the match is weak. Rows may omit the clone size; those that give it use once, few, many or a size class.

D: TRBD2
size: few
J: TRBJ2-1
V: TRBV20-1
CDR3: CSARAGTSYNEQFF
DNA: TGCAGTGCTAGAGCGGGGACTAGCTACAATGAGCAGTTCTTC

D: TRBD2
size: NA
J: TRBJ2-1
V: TRBV5-6
CDR3: CASSPGTSGRSEQFF
DNA: TGTGCCAGCAGCCCCGGGACTAGCGGGAGGTCTGAGCAGTTCTTC

D: TRBD2
size: NA
J: TRBJ2-7
V: TRBV6-2/TRBV6-3
CDR3: CASSYSSRGRAYEQYF
DNA: TGTGCCAGCAGTTACTCGTCCCGGGGGAGGGCTTACGAGCAGTACTTC

D: NA
size: many
J: TRBJ2-1
V: TRBV3-1
CDR3: CASSQDGSSYNEQFF
DNA: TGTGCCAGCAGCCAAGACGGTAGCTCCTACAATGAGCAGTTCTTC

D: TRBD1
size: many
J: TRBJ1-1
V: TRBV29-1
CDR3: CSAHRGRGNTEAFF
DNA: TGCAGCGCGCACAGGGGGCGCGGGAACACTGAAGCTTTCTTT

D: NA
size: few
J: TRBJ2-1
V: TRBV5-1
CDR3: CASSSDEPSYNEQFF
DNA: TGCGCCAGCAGCTCCGATGAGCCCTCCTACAATGAGCAGTTCTTC

D: TRBD2
size: NA
J: TRBJ2-1
V: TRBV10-2
CDR3: CASSTLLAGNEQFF
DNA: TGCGCCAGCAGTACCTTACTAGCGGGAAATGAGCAGTTCTTC

D: NA
size: NA
J: TRBJ2-2
V: TRBV15
CDR3: CATSMIQLNTGELFF
DNA: TGTGCCACCAGCATGATACAGTTGAACACCGGGGAGCTGTTTTTT

D: NA
size: NA
J: TRBJ1-1
V: TRBV20-1
CDR3: CSARDLIRGFEAFF
DNA: TGCAGTGCTAGAGATCTTATAAGGGGGTTTGAAGCTTTCTTT

D: TRBD2
size: NA
J: TRBJ2-3
V: TRBV10-3
CDR3: CAISESGGRGDTQYF
DNA: TGTGCCATCAGTGAGTCTGGCGGGAGAGGAGATACGCAGTATTTT

D: NA
size: many
J: TRBJ1-5
V: TRBV6-5
CDR3: CASSYSAILNQPQHF
DNA: TGTGCCAGCAGTTACTCGGCCATTCTTAATCAGCCCCAGCATTTT

D: NA
size: NA
J: TRBJ1-6
V: TRBV7-8
CDR3: CASSLQGGSVSPLHF
DNA: TGTGCCAGCAGCTTACAGGGTGGATCGGTGTCACCCCTCCACTTT

D: NA
size: few
J: TRBJ2-1
V: TRBV12-5
CDR3: CASEASLTQNEQFF
DNA: TGTGCTAGTGAGGCTAGCCTTACCCAAAATGAGCAGTTCTTC

D: NA
size: many
J: TRBJ1-1
V: TRBV10-3
CDR3: CAISGGSREAFF
DNA: TGTGCCATCAGTGGGGGCAGCCGAGAAGCTTTCTTT

D: TRBD1
size: few
J: TRBJ1-1
V: TRBV7-7
CDR3: CASSPGQGALNTEAFF
DNA: TGTGCTAGCAGCCCGGGACAGGGGGCCTTGAACACTGAAGCTTTCTTT

D: TRBD1
size: few
J: TRBJ2-3
V: TRBV5-1
CDR3: CASSFRTGSSTDTQYF
DNA: TGCGCCAGCAGTTTTAGGACAGGGTCTAGCACAGATACGCAGTATTTT

D: TRBD1
size: few
J: TRBJ1-6
V: TRBV5-1
CDR3: CASSLGTGANSPLHF
DNA: TGCGCCAGCAGCTTGGGGACAGGGGCCAATTCACCCCTCCACTTT

D: TRBD1
size: once
J: TRBJ2-3
V: TRBV5-5
CDR3: CASSARDRGYTQYF
DNA: TGTGCCAGCAGCGCCCGGGACAGGGGGTATACGCAGTATTTT

D: NA
size: NA
J: TRBJ2-1
V: TRBV12-3/TRBV12-4
CDR3: CASSPQSSYNEQFF
DNA: TGTGCCAGCAGTCCGCAGAGCTCCTACAATGAGCAGTTCTTC

D: NA
size: few
J: TRBJ2-1
V: TRBV6-4
CDR3: CASSDNLRGYEQFF
DNA: TGTGCCAGCAGTGATAATCTCCGGGGATATGAGCAGTTCTTC

D: TRBD1
size: NA
J: TRBJ2-7
V: TRBV3-1
CDR3: CASSQGYRGKVNYEQYF
DNA: TGTGCCAGCAGCCAAGGGTACAGGGGTAAAGTTAACTACGAGCAGTACTTC

D: NA
size: NA
J: TRBJ2-7
V: TRBV5-1
CDR3: CASSFTDRVYEQYF
DNA: TGCGCCAGCAGCTTCACGGACAGAGTCTACGAGCAGTACTTC

D: NA
size: NA
J: TRBJ2-3
V: TRBV5-1
CDR3: CASSSGIDTQYF
DNA: TGCGCCAGCAGCTCGGGCATAGATACGCAGTATTTT

D: NA
size: NA
J: TRBJ2-1
V: TRBV12-3/TRBV12-4
CDR3: CASRPRGASYNEQFF
DNA: TGTGCCAGCAGGCCGAGGGGAGCATCCTACAATGAGCAGTTCTTC

D: NA
size: many
J: TRBJ2-2
V: TRBV12-3/TRBV12-4
CDR3: CASSQSNTGELFF
DNA: TGTGCCAGCAGTCAGTCGAACACCGGGGAGCTGTTTTTT

D: NA
size: few
J: TRBJ2-1
V: TRBV27
CDR3: CASRLDSYNEQFF
DNA: TGTGCCAGCAGACTCGACAGCTACAATGAGCAGTTCTTC

D: NA
size: NA
J: TRBJ2-2
V: TRBV5-4
CDR3: CASSLRDVNGELFF
DNA: TGTGCCAGCAGCTTGCGCGATGTTAACGGGGAGCTGTTTTTT

D: NA
size: NA
J: TRBJ2-3
V: TRBV6-1
CDR3: CASRTGTGRTDTQYF
DNA: TGTGCCAGCAGGACCGGGACGGGGCGGACAGATACGCAGTATTTT

D: NA
size: few
J: TRBJ2-3
V: TRBV20-1
CDR3: CSARVEEVTDTQYF
DNA: TGCAGTGCTAGAGTGGAGGAAGTCACAGATACGCAGTATTTT

D: NA
size: NA
J: TRBJ2-7
V: TRBV12-3/TRBV12-4
CDR3: CASSRSGEQYF
DNA: TGTGCCAGCAGTCGCTCGGGCGAGCAGTACTTC

D: NA
size: few
J: TRBJ2-3
V: TRBV20-1
CDR3: CSASREKGTDTQYF
DNA: TGCAGTGCTAGCCGGGAGAAGGGCACAGATACGCAGTATTTT

D: NA
size: NA
J: TRBJ2-1
V: TRBV3-1
CDR3: CASSPLPVVEQFF
DNA: TGTGCCAGCAGTCCTCTACCCGTGGTGGAGCAGTTCTTC

D: NA
size: few
J: TRBJ2-7
V: TRBV7-2
CDR3: CASSLSWDLPPYEQYF
DNA: TGTGCCAGCAGCTTGTCATGGGACTTACCTCCCTACGAGCAGTACTTC

D: NA
size: NA
J: TRBJ2-3
V: TRBV6-1
CDR3: CASRTTLAADTQYF
DNA: TGTGCCAGCAGGACTACACTCGCCGCAGATACGCAGTATTTT

D: TRBD1
size: NA
J: TRBJ1-1
V: TRBV30
CDR3: CAWSVGQAFTEAFF
DNA: TGTGCCTGGAGTGTAGGACAGGCCTTCACTGAAGCTTTCTTT

D: TRBD2
size: few
J: TRBJ2-5
V: TRBV20-1
CDR3: CSARDQSGATQYF
DNA: TGCAGTGCTAGAGATCAAAGCGGGGCGACCCAGTACTTC

D: NA
size: NA
J: TRBJ1-5
V: TRBV7-9
CDR3: CASSRTGQGNQPQHF
DNA: TGTGCCAGCAGCAGAACAGGGCAGGGCAATCAGCCCCAGCATTTT

D: NA
size: NA
J: TRBJ2-1
V: TRBV10-3
CDR3: CAITSALKSNEQSF
DNA: TGTGCCATCACCTCAGCACTAAAGTCCAATGAGCAGTCCTTC

D: NA
size: few
J: TRBJ2-1
V: TRBV12-3/TRBV12-4
CDR3: CASSQIIGEQFF
DNA: TGTGCCAGCAGTCAAATAATAGGTGAGCAGTTCTTC

D: NA
size: many
J: TRBJ2-5
V: TRBV12-3/TRBV12-4
CDR3: CASSLAEGGETQYF
DNA: TGTGCCAGCAGTCTCGCTGAAGGGGGGGAGACCCAGTACTTC

D: TRBD2
size: few
J: TRBJ2-1
V: TRBV27
CDR3: CASTLRAGGPSYFYNEQFF
DNA: TGTGCCAGCACCCTTCGAGCGGGGGGGCCCTCCTACTTCTACAATGAGCAGTTCTTC

D: NA
size: NA
J: TRBJ1-5
V: TRBV12-3/TRBV12-4
CDR3: CASSLVGEGSRQPQHF
DNA: TGTGCCAGCAGTTTGGTGGGGGAGGGTTCAAGACAGCCCCAGCATTTT

D: TRBD2
size: NA
J: TRBJ2-3
V: TRBV27
CDR3: CASSFQPTTSGGADTQYF
DNA: TGTGCCAGCAGTTTCCAACCCACGACTAGCGGGGGGGCAGATACGCAGTATTTT

D: NA
size: NA
J: TRBJ2-3
V: TRBV4-3
CDR3: CASSQDLRAGGTDTQYF
DNA: TGCGCCAGCAGCCAAGATCTCCGGGCCGGGGGCACAGATACGCAGTATTTT

D: NA
size: NA
J: TRBJ2-2
V: TRBV12-3/TRBV12-4
CDR3: CASSLGNVPSRGELFF
DNA: TGTGCCAGCAGTTTGGGGAACGTCCCCTCGAGGGGGGAGCTGTTTTTT

D: TRBD2
size: few
J: TRBJ2-1
V: TRBV29-1
CDR3: CSVELAGNNEQFF
DNA: TGCAGCGTTGAACTAGCGGGTAACAATGAGCAGTTCTTC

D: NA
size: few
J: TRBJ2-5
V: TRBV15
CDR3: CATSRSGQIQETQYF
DNA: TGTGCCACCAGCAGATCTGGACAGATCCAAGAGACCCAGTACTTC

D: NA
size: NA
J: TRBJ1-1
V: TRBV5-6
CDR3: CASLDGGSQNTEAFF
DNA: TGTGCCAGCCTCGACGGCGGGAGCCAGAACACTGAAGCTTTCTTT

D: TRBD2
size: few
J: TRBJ2-1
V: TRBV7-2
CDR3: CASSSKLAGGYNEQFF
DNA: TGTGCCAGCAGCTCCAAGCTAGCGGGAGGCTACAATGAGCAGTTCTTC

D: TRBD1
size: once
J: TRBJ2-3
V: TRBV30
CDR3: CAWSSLQGPGDTQYF
DNA: TGTGCCTGGAGTTCCTTACAGGGGCCGGGAGATACGCAGTATTTT

D: NA
size: few
J: TRBJ2-2
V: TRBV2
CDR3: CASREEIGHRTGELFF
DNA: TGTGCCAGCAGGGAGGAAATCGGACACAGAACCGGGGAGCTGTTTTTT

D: TRBD2
size: NA
J: TRBJ2-5
V: TRBV4-3
CDR3: CASSQDRSGSGETQYF
DNA: TGCGCCAGCAGCCAAGATCGGAGCGGGAGTGGGGAGACCCAGTACTTC

D: TRBD1
size: NA
J: TRBJ1-2
V: TRBV6-2/TRBV6-3
CDR3: CASTYSRDRGRSRDGYTF
DNA: TGTGCCAGCACCTACTCCCGGGACAGGGGCCGGAGCAGGGATGGCTACACCTTC

D: TRBD2
size: NA
J: TRBJ2-3
V: TRBV20-1
CDR3: CSANPGGPVADTQYF
DNA: TGCAGTGCTAACCCGGGAGGGCCCGTGGCAGATACGCAGTATTTT

D: NA
size: many
J: TRBJ2-5
V: TRBV5-1
CDR3: CASSFGPSFEETQYF
DNA: TGCGCCAGCAGCTTCGGGCCATCGTTTGAAGAGACCCAGTACTTC